This T cell receptor beta chain was captured by sequencing in a study of molecular identifiers for immune sequencing clone quantification. Findings of the study overall: The share of molecules held by clones above 20 RNA copies was over 98% in effector cells and under 1% in naive cells.

Listed TCR primers, together with previously described methods, were used for the bulk TCR libraries. TCRdb reprocessed the PCR reads with MiXCR, giving one entry per CDR3 protein. The table records nearly 650,000 distinct CDR3 sequences, about 25% of them present only once. When naive CD8 T cells were sorted, they were gated as CD8+CD4-CCR7+CD45RA+. This clonotype was seen a handful of times. Its specificity is unknown. CDR1 SGDLS and CDR2 YYNGEE come from the germline V gene. J lost 6 bases, V lost 3 bases, and 8 bases had no gene match. The CDR3 runs 14 residues. Sequencing used naive CD8+ T cells from blood, with Jurkat cell RNA spiked in. Subset denoted: FACS-sorted CD8+CD4-CCR7+CD45RA+ naive T cells. This rearrangement joins TRBV9 to TRBJ2-7, with 8 bases aligning to TRBD1. The sequence was collected from a human donor in good health. Some libraries in this study had Jurkat cell RNA spiked in. The CDR3 nucleotides read TGTGCCAGCAGCGCCCAAAGGACAGGGACCGAGCAGTACTTC. Its translation is CASSAQRTGTEQYF.